These T cell receptor beta chains were read from a single sample in a study of T cell responses to AZD1222 COVID-19 vaccine. The protocol was immunoSEQ multiplex PCR, while the TCRdb copy is restricted to in-frame clones and leaves out a portion. The sample carries some 130,000 clones, more than 90% recorded once. The sequenced sample was peripheral blood, obtained 28 days after the second AZD1222 dose. These receptors all come from an adult who received the AZD1222 COVID-19 vaccine. The CDR3 runs from the conserved cysteine through the conserved F or W. Fields, in order: CDR3 protein, CDR3 DNA, clone size, CDR3 length, J gene, V gene, D gene. D genes are given only for firm matches. The size of a clone is reported for some rows only, either as once, few or many, or as a class for expanded clones.

CATSTPHSYNEQFF	TGTGCCACATCAACACCTCACTCCTACAATGAGCAGTTCTTC	NA	14	TRBJ2-1	TRBV19	NA
CASSLRADLYNEQFF	TGTGCCAGCAGCTTAAGGGCAGACTTATACAATGAGCAGTTCTTC	NA	15	TRBJ2-1	TRBV11-1	NA
CSVGPGDTTDTQYF	TGCAGCGTTGGCCCAGGAGACACCACAGATACGCAGTATTTT	NA	14	TRBJ2-3	TRBV29-1	NA
CASSFPGGTYEQYF	TGTGCCAGCAGCTTCCCCGGGGGGACCTACGAGCAGTACTTC	NA	14	TRBJ2-7	TRBV5-5	TRBD2
CSAIDRRNIQYF	TGCAGTGCTATTGACAGACGAAACATTCAGTACTTC	NA	12	TRBJ2-4	TRBV20-1	NA
CASSQRGQGPQHF	TGTGCCAGCAGCCAAAGGGGGCAGGGGCCCCAGCATTTT	NA	13	TRBJ1-5	TRBV3-1/TRBV3-2	TRBD1
CASRLGQLSNQPQHF	TGTGCCAGTCGGCTGGGACAGTTAAGCAATCAGCCCCAGCATTTT	NA	15	TRBJ1-5	TRBV19	TRBD1
CSASSQGTSLDEQFF	TGCAGTGCTAGTTCCCAGGGGACTAGCCTGGATGAGCAGTTCTTC	NA	15	TRBJ2-1	TRBV20-1	TRBD2
CASSLGGASTDTQYF	TGTGCTAGCAGCTTAGGAGGGGCCAGCACAGATACGCAGTATTTT	NA	15	TRBJ2-3	TRBV7-7	NA
CAWSVRGPMNTGELFF	TGTGCCTGGAGTGTGCGGGGCCCAATGAACACCGGGGAGCTGTTTTTT	NA	16	TRBJ2-2	TRBV30	NA
CSVTLNTEAFF	TGCAGCGTGACACTGAACACTGAAGCTTTCTTT	once	11	TRBJ1-1	TRBV29-1	NA
CASSTMTENTEAFF	TGCGCCAGCAGCACCATGACAGAGAACACTGAAGCTTTCTTT	NA	14	TRBJ1-1	TRBV5-1	NA
CASSPGGYEQFF	TGTGCCAGCAGCCCCGGGGGGTATGAGCAGTTCTTC	NA	12	TRBJ2-1	TRBV11-1	TRBD2
CASSLSATMLNTGELFF	TGTGCCAGCAGCTTGTCTGCGACGATGCTGAACACCGGGGAGCTGTTTTTT	NA	17	TRBJ2-2	TRBV5-6	NA
CASSLSGVEQYF	TGTGCCAGCAGTTTATCGGGGGTCGAGCAGTACTTC	once	12	TRBJ2-7	TRBV12-3/TRBV12-4	NA
CASSAQGETTEAFF	TGTGCCAGCAGTGCCCAGGGGGAGACGACTGAAGCTTTCTTT	NA	14	TRBJ1-1	TRBV2	TRBD1
CASSPPKGTSYNEQFF	TGTGCCAGCTCACCTCCGAAGGGTACCTCCTACAATGAGCAGTTCTTC	NA	16	TRBJ2-1	TRBV18	NA
CASRSTLFDGYTF	TGTGCCAGCAGATCCACCCTATTCGATGGCTACACCTTC	NA	13	TRBJ1-2	TRBV12-3/TRBV12-4	NA
CASNGGLHLNTEAFF	TGTGCCAGTAATGGGGGACTGCATTTGAACACTGAAGCTTTCTTT	NA	15	TRBJ1-1	TRBV19	NA
CASSHADTQYF	TGTGCCAGCAGCCACGCAGATACGCAGTATTTT	NA	11	TRBJ2-3	TRBV11-2	NA
CATSRDLGNSYGYTF	TGTGCCACCAGCAGAGATCTAGGCAATTCCTATGGCTACACCTTC	NA	15	TRBJ1-2	TRBV15	NA
CASSYSSSYTGELFF	TGTGCCAGCAGTTACTCGAGTTCCTACACCGGGGAGCTGTTTTTT	NA	15	TRBJ2-2	TRBV6-5	NA
CASSVGAGPDTQYF	TGTGCCAGCAGCGTAGGAGCGGGGCCAGATACGCAGTATTTT	NA	14	TRBJ2-3	TRBV9	TRBD2
CASSVHRGENEQYF	TGTGCCAGCAGCGTACACAGGGGAGAGAACGAGCAGTACTTC	NA	14	TRBJ2-7	TRBV7-2	TRBD1
CASSRTLNTEAFF	TGCGCCAGCAGCCGGACACTGAACACTGAAGCTTTCTTT	NA	13	TRBJ1-1	TRBV4-1	NA
CASSEATSGTWADTQYF	TGCGCCAGCAGTGAGGCGACTAGCGGGACTTGGGCAGATACGCAGTATTTT	NA	17	TRBJ2-3	TRBV10-2	TRBD2
CASSFRLDQPQHF	TGTGCCAGCAGCTTTCGTCTGGATCAGCCCCAGCATTTT	NA	13	TRBJ1-5	TRBV11-2	NA
CSGTGQLGLKTQYF	TGCAGCGGCACTGGACAGTTAGGGTTAAAGACCCAGTACTTC	NA	14	TRBJ2-5	TRBV29-1	NA
CASSMGLENSNEQFF	TGTGCCAGCAGCATGGGACTAGAGAATTCGAATGAGCAGTTCTTC	NA	15	TRBJ2-1	TRBV7-6	TRBD2
CASSSTGAREPQHF	TGTGCCAGCAGCTCAACAGGGGCGAGGGAGCCCCAGCATTTT	NA	14	TRBJ1-5	TRBV7-8	TRBD1
CASSYQERGNTIYF	TGTGCCAGCAGTTATCAGGAACGTGGAAACACCATATATTTT	NA	14	TRBJ1-3	TRBV6-5	NA
CASRREGTEAFF	TGTGCCAGCAGAAGGGAAGGGACTGAAGCTTTCTTT	NA	12	TRBJ1-1	TRBV12-3/TRBV12-4	NA
CAGAGTGVAGELFF	TGTGCCGGCGCCGGGACAGGGGTGGCCGGGGAGCTGTTTTTT	NA	14	TRBJ2-2	TRBV7-8	TRBD1
CASSYSRTVTDTQYF	TGTGCCAGCAGTTACTCGAGGACTGTCACAGATACGCAGTATTTT	NA	15	TRBJ2-3	TRBV6-5	NA
CASSYLTGTGGNYGYTF	TGTGCCAGCAGTTACTTGACCGGGACAGGGGGCAACTATGGCTACACCTTC	NA	17	TRBJ1-2	TRBV6-2/TRBV6-3	TRBD1
CASSPDTGELFF	TGTGCCAGCTCACCCGACACCGGGGAGCTGTTTTTT	NA	12	TRBJ2-2	TRBV18	NA
CASSQGQELAGELFF	TGCGCCAGCAGCCAGGGCCAGGAATTAGCCGGGGAGCTGTTTTTT	once	15	TRBJ2-2	TRBV4-1	NA
CASSHQGLFYGYTF	TGTGCCAGTAGTCACCAGGGGTTGTTCTATGGCTACACCTTC	NA	14	TRBJ1-2	TRBV19	NA
CASRTGPPNTEAFF	TGTGCCAGCAGAACAGGGCCCCCGAACACTGAAGCTTTCTTT	NA	14	TRBJ1-1	TRBV6-5	NA
CASTPGNTKNIQYF	TGTGCCAGCACCCCAGGGAATACCAAAAACATTCAGTACTTC	NA	14	TRBJ2-4	TRBV6-5	NA
CASRTDWNTGELFF	TGTGCCAGCAGGACAGATTGGAACACCGGGGAGCTGTTTTTT	NA	14	TRBJ2-2	TRBV6-5	NA
CASSLGYIQYF	TGTGCCAGCAGCCTGGGATACATTCAGTACTTC	NA	11	TRBJ2-4	TRBV14	NA
CASSLEEGAEQFF	TGTGCCAGCAGCTTAGAGGAAGGGGCTGAGCAGTTCTTC	NA	13	TRBJ2-1	TRBV11-3	NA
CATKRGGGDTQYF	TGTGCCACCAAAAGGGGAGGAGGAGATACGCAGTATTTT	NA	13	TRBJ2-3	TRBV6-6	NA
CASPRETYNEQFF	TGTGCCAGCCCACGGGAGACCTACAATGAGCAGTTCTTC	NA	13	TRBJ2-1	TRBV7-9	NA
CASSSGQGFISPLHF	TGTGCCAGCAGCTCCGGACAGGGATTCATCTCACCCCTCCACTTT	once	15	TRBJ1-6	TRBV11-3	TRBD1